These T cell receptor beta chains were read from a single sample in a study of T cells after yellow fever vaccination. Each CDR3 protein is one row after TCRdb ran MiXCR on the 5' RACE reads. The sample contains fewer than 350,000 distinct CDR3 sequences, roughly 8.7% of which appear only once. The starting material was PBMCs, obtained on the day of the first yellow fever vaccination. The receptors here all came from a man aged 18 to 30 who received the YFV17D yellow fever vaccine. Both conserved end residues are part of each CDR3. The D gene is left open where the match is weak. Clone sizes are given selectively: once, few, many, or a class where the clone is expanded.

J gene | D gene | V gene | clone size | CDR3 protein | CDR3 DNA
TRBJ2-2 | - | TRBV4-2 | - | CASSHARSDPGELFF | TGTGCCAGCAGCCATGCCCGATCAGATCCGGGGGAGCTGTTTTTT
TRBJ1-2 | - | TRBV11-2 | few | CASSQYEYGYTF | TGTGCCAGCAGCCAGTATGAGTATGGCTACACCTTC
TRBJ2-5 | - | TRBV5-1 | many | CASSSEPRGLQETQYF | TGCGCCAGCAGCTCCGAACCCCGAGGGTTACAAGAGACCCAGTACTTC
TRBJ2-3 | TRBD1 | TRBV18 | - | CASSPEGQAWTDTQYF | TGTGCCAGCTCACCAGAAGGACAGGCTTGGACAGATACGCAGTATTTT
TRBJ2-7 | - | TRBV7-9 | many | CASSWGANSYEQYF | TGTGCCAGCAGTTGGGGCGCCAACTCCTACGAGCAGTACTTC
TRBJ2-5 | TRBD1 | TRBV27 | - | CASADRANQETQYF | TGTGCCAGCGCAGACAGGGCGAATCAAGAGACCCAGTACTTC
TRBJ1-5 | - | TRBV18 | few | CASSPLGGISNQPQHF | TGTGCCAGCTCACCATTGGGTGGGATAAGCAATCAGCCCCAGCATTTT
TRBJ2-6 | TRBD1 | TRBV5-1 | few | CASSTGQAGANVLTF | TGCGCCAGCAGCACCGGACAGGCTGGGGCCAACGTCCTGACTTTC
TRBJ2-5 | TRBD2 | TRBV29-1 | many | CSVNLAGGAYKGTQYF | TGCAGCGTTAATCTAGCGGGGGGCGCTTATAAGGGGACCCAGTACTTC
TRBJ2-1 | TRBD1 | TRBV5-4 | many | CASSAAGTGGTNEQFF | TGTGCCAGCAGCGCGGCTGGGACAGGGGGAACCAATGAGCAGTTCTTC
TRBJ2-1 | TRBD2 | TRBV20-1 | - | CSTNLADYNEQFF | TGCAGTACTAACCTAGCGGATTACAATGAGCAGTTCTTC
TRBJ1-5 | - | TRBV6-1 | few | CASSEAGANSNQPQHF | TGTGCCAGCAGTGAAGCAGGGGCGAATAGCAATCAGCCCCAGCATTTT
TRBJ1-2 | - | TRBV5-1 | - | CASSFDSNYGYTF | TGCGCCAGCAGCTTCGACAGTAACTATGGCTACACCTTC
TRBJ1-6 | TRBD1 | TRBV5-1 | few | CASSITPGQGGTPLHF | TGCGCCAGCAGCATAACTCCGGGACAGGGTGGGACACCCCTCCACTTT
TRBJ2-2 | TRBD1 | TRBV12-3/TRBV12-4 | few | CASSSPGQGREELFF | TGTGCCAGCAGCTCTCCGGGACAGGGTAGAGAGGAGCTGTTTTTT
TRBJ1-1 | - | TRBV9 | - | CASRKIGGVNTEAFF | TGTGCCAGCAGGAAAATCGGGGGGGTGAACACTGAAGCTTTCTTT
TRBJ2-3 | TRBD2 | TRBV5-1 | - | CASSLASGGAEDTQYF | TGCGCCAGCAGCCTAGCTAGCGGGGGGGCCGAAGATACGCAGTATTTT
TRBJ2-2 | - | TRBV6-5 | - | CASSSRRPSGSTGELFF | TGTGCCAGCAGTTCCCGGCGCCCGTCAGGGAGCACCGGGGAGCTGTTTTTT
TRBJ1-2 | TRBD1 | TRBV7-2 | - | CASSLSGTGGAYGYTF | TGTGCCAGCAGCTTATCCGGGACAGGGGGCGCTTATGGCTACACCTTC
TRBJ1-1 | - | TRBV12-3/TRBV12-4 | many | CASRYNRATEAFF | TGTGCCAGCAGATATAACAGAGCTACTGAAGCTTTCTTT
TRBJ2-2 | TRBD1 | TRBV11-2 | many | CASSLIQGPYTGELFF | TGTGCCAGCAGCTTGATACAGGGGCCCTACACCGGGGAGCTGTTTTTT
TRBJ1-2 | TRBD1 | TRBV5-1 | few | CASSFVTGGDYTF | TGCGCCAGCAGCTTCGTGACAGGGGGCGACTACACCTTC
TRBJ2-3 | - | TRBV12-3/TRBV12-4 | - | CASSRGVGDTQYF | TGTGCCAGCAGTCGCGGCGTCGGGGATACGCAGTATTTT
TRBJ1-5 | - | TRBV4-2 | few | CASSQDQGTNQPQHF | TGTGCCAGCAGCCAAGATCAAGGGACAAATCAGCCCCAGCATTTT
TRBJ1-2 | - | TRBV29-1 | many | CSVEGVDLLRGYTF | TGCAGCGTTGAAGGGGTCGACTTACTGAGGGGCTACACCTTC